This T cell receptor beta chain was obtained from a study of shared clonotypes between healthy human individuals (dated by TCRdb to 2018 to 2021). Turning to the overall study: The cohort included three men and a couple of women between 18 and 49 years of age. For each donor, three plates each were used for CD4 naive and CD4 memory, two plates were used for CD8 naive, and one plate was used for CD8 memory. To estimate repertoire size and how much clonotype sharing occurs between individuals, the study deeply sequenced the blood TCR repertoires of about 5 healthy adults. To increase sequencing depth and limit assay-specific biases, TCR repertoire library preparation and sequencing were carried out by different laboratories using diverse techniques. Leukapheresis yielded between about 0.94 and 10 billion PBMCs per donor. Overall results and qualifications from the work: Compared with non-shared clonotypes, the clonotypes found in all four sorted-subset donors had higher generation probabilities. Pairwise subsampling indicated that sequencing depth was expected to affect the degree of clonotype sharing among donors. Because the study included a small number of donors, the genetic and exposure-history diversity represented was limited. Estimated clonotype richness was generally larger for naive than for memory subsets. Only blood was sampled, and tissue TCR repertoires likely differ from those in blood. Rarefaction of sorted-subset datasets indicated incomplete sequencing despite the large sequencing depth. Across a handful of donors, approximately 5% of naive CD4, roughly 3.8% of naive CD8, about 2.3% of memory CD4, and about 0.44% of memory CD8 clonotypes were shared.

The germline V and J ends show losses of 4 bases and 1 base respectively, and no gene match explains 1 base of the junction. Spanning cysteine to phenylalanine, the CDR3 consists of 14 amino acids. The CDR3 DNA has 42 bases and is translated from base 1. The germline V gene specifies MNHNS as CDR1 and SASEGT as CDR2. Healthy HIV-negative adults with no recently reported acute infections or vaccinations were included as donors. Every donor was a Caucasian adult residing in Nashville, Tennessee, USA. Magnetic negative selection was used to enrich CD4+ T cells, after which naive cells were positively selected on CD45RA and the negative fraction became the memory subset. Blood was collected by leukapheresis, and PBMCs were isolated by Ficoll-Histopaque density gradient centrifugation and then cryopreserved in liquid nitrogen vapor phase. Purity and quantity of every magnetically sorted T cell population were checked by analytical flow cytometry. Each sorted fraction had its genomic DNA isolated and then quantified by UV absorbance on a Nanodrop 2000c.

Using the deep immunoSEQ assay, TCR CDR3 regions were amplified from genomic DNA by multiplex PCR. For each cell subset, the extracted genomic DNA was distributed evenly across all wells of several immunoSEQ 96-well plates, and each plate served as one replicate. Each replicate PCR for sorted subsets received 200 ng genomic DNA, equal to about 30,000 T cell genomes. Purified libraries were quantified with a Qubit 3.0 fluorometer, sized on a Bioanalyzer 2100, and re-quantified with the KAPA Library Quantification kit. Every immunoSEQ 96-well plate was sequenced on a separate single-read 150-cycle Illumina NextSeq 550 flow cell. The authors processed their data as follows. Because the immunoSEQ output included only junctional sequences and no quality scores, the filtering could not be the same as the filtering used for full-length reads. Sequences were annotated with PyIR, a Python wrapper for IgBLAST v1.9, and V/J genes and CDR3 were assigned using IMGT germline references. Any read was removed if the V/J assignment was weak (E-value above 1e-6), the CDR3 was missing, or the read contained stop codons, out-of-frame junctions, or ambiguous translated residues. A V3J clonotype was defined by an identical inferred V gene, J gene, and CDR3 amino acid sequence. Percentage overlap between repertoires was calculated by dividing the number of shared unique clonotypes by the size of the smaller repertoire. Richness of each repertoire was evaluated using RTK rarefaction, the Chao1 estimator, and Recon v2.1 estimates of unobserved clonotypes. For all TCRbeta clonotypes obtained by the gDNA method from four donors, generation probabilities were computed with OLGA. Imported from immuneACCESS, the table was reduced by TCRdb to in-frame sequences with V and J called. These copies leave out some clones; in studies compared against another copy, an unresolved V gene accounts for under half, and the cause of the remainder is not known. Clone size and the V and J calls come from that table; the DNA yielded D and trimming. For this sample there are roughly 2.2 million clones; around 92% appear just once. The top ten hold about 0.36% of the sample.

Points on this clone: Its antigen remains unidentified. No per-base quality is available; no much larger clone lies one base away.

Material: naive CD4+ T cells from PBMCs. Per the publication, the cell subset or site label means: CD45RA+ positively selected. The clonotype was recovered from a man aged 18 to 35 in good health. Some clones in this sample may be carry-over from other donors' samples. The V gene is TRBV6-1 and the J gene is TRBJ2-3; TRBD1 aligns with 8 central bases. The CDR3 region reads CASSAGQGTDTQYF. DNA sequence: TGTGCCAGCAGTGCGGGACAGGGCACAGATACGCAGTATTTT.